Given below is one T cell receptor (beta chain) in context. What it binds is not known. The entry originates in a study of T-cell memory formation after mild COVID-19. Using constant-segment primers, 5'RACE produced TCR alpha and TCR beta cDNA libraries carrying sample barcodes and UMIs. TCRdb re-derived calls from the 5' RACE reads in MiXCR, one entry per CDR3 protein. Here the sample spans roughly 89,000 distinct CDR3 sequences, roughly 15% being singletons. Findings and caveats of the study: Confirmation of SARS-CoV-2 specificity was lacking for second-wave clones peaking day 37. Detection of some responders pre-infection suggested pre-existing cross-reactive memory T cells participated. CD4+ contracting clones were mainly CM and EM; CD8+ ones, EMRA.

Specimen: PBMCs or a T cell subset sorted from them (not recorded which). This receptor was obtained from a man younger than 30 who had mild COVID-19 (a few samples of this study predate the infection). Cell type and time point are not known.

This CDR3 is CASSLITWETQYF. CDR3 coding DNA: TGTGCCAGCAGCTTAATTACGTGGGAGACCCAGTACTTC. The chain has TRBV13 and TRBJ2-5, with D hard to call. Trimming shortened V by 2 bases and J by 5 bases, and 9 bases separated the two germline ends. The CDR3 sequence is 13 residues long. The germline CDR1 and CDR2 sequences are PRHDT and FYEKMQ (reference sequence).